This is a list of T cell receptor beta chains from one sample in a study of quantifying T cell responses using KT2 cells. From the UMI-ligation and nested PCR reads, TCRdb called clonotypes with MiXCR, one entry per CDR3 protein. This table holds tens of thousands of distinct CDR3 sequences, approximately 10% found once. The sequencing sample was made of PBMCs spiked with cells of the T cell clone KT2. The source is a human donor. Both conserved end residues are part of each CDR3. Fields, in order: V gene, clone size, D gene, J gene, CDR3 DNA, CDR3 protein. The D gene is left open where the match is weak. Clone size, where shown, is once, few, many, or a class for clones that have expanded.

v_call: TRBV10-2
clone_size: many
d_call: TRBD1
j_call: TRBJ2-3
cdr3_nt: TGCGCCAGCAGTGAGCTTACAGGGGGCTCCCGCGCGCAGTATTTT
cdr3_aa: CASSELTGGSRAQYF

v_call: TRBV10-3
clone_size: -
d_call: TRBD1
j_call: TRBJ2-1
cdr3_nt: TGTGCCATCAGTGATCAGGACAGGGGATATGAGCAGTTCTTC
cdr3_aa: CAISDQDRGYEQFF

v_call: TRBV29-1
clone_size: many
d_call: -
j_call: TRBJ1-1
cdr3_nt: TGCAGCGTTATGGTTCCCACTGAAGCTTTCTTT
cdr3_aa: CSVMVPTEAFF

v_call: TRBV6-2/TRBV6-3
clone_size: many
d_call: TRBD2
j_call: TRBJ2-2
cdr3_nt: TGTGCCAGCAGTCGGGGGGTCGACAACACCGGGGAGCTGTTTTTT
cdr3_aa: CASSRGVDNTGELFF

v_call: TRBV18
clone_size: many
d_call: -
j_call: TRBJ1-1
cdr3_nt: TGTGCCAGCTCACCACGGGGCGTATACATGAACACTGAAGCTTTCTTT
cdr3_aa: CASSPRGVYMNTEAFF

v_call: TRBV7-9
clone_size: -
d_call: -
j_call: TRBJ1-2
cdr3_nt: TGTGCCAGCAGCCCCAGGGGTTATGGCTACACCTTC
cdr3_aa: CASSPRGYGYTF

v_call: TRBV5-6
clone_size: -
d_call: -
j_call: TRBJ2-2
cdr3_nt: TGTGCCAGCAGCTCAACCGGGGAGCTGTTTTTT
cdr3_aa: CASSSTGELFF

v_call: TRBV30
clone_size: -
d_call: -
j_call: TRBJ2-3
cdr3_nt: TGTGCCTGGAGTGTACGAGGGAACACAGATACGCAGTATTTT
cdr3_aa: CAWSVRGNTDTQYF

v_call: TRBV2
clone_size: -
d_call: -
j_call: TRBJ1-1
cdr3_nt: TGTGCCAGCAGCGCGAGGGGACAAACGAACACTGAAGCTTTCTTT
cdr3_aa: CASSARGQTNTEAFF

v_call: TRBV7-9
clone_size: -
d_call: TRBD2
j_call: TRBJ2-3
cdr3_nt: TGTGCCAGCAGCTTAAAGGCTGCGGGAGAAGATACGCAGTATTTT
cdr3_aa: CASSLKAAGEDTQYF

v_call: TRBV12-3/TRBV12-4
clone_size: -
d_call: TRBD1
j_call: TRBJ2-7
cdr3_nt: TGTGCCAGCAGCTCGACAGGGGACGAGCAGTACTTC
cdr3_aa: CASSSTGDEQYF

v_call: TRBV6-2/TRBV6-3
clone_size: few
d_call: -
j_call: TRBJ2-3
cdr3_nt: TGTGCCAGCAGTACCCGGAGGCTCGCAGATACGCAGTATTTT
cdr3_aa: CASSTRRLADTQYF

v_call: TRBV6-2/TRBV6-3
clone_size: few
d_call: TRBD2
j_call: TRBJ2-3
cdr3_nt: TGTGCCAGCAGTTACGAGGGAGGGACGACAGATACGCAGTATTTT
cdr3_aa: CASSYEGGTTDTQYF

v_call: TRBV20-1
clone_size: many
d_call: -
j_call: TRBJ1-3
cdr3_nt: TGCAGTGCTAGAGCAGGTGCTGGAAACACCATATATTTT
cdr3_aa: CSARAGAGNTIYF

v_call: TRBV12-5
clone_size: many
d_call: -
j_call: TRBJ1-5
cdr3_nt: TGTGCTAGTGGTTTGGGATCTGGCAATCAGCCCCAGCATTTT
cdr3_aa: CASGLGSGNQPQHF

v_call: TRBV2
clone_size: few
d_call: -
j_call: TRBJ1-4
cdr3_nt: TGTGCCAGCAGGTACAGAGAAGCCACAACTAATGAAAAACTGTTTTTT
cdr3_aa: CASRYREATTNEKLFF

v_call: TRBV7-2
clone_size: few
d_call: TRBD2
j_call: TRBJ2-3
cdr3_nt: TGTGCCAGCAGCTTAGCTGGCGGGGGGGCTACAGATACGCAGTATTTT
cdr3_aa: CASSLAGGGATDTQYF

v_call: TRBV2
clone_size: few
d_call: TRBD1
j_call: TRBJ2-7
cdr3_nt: TGTGCCAGCAGGTTCGGGACAGGGTACTACGAGCAGTACTTC
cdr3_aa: CASRFGTGYYEQYF

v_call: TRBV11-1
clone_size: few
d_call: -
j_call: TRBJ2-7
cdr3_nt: TGTGCCAGCAGCCGTAGGGGTGACACGCACTCCTACGAGCAGTACTTC
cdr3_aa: CASSRRGDTHSYEQYF

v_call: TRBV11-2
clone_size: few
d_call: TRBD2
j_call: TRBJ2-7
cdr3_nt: TGTGCCAGCAGCAGCCGGGACTACGTCTACGAGCAGTACTTC
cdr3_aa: CASSSRDYVYEQYF

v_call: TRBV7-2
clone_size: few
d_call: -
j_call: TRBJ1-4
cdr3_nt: TGTGCCAGCAGTCGCCCGGGGGGGGAAAAACTGTTTTTT
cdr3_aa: CASSRPGGEKLFF

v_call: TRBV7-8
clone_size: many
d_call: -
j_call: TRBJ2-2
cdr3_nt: TGTGCCAGCAGCTTTATCTCCGCGAACACCGGGGAGCTGTTTTTT
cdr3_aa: CASSFISANTGELFF

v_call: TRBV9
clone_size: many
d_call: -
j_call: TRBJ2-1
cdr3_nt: TGTGCCAGCAACACCCGGGACAAGGGCGATGAGCAGTTCTTC
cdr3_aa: CASNTRDKGDEQFF